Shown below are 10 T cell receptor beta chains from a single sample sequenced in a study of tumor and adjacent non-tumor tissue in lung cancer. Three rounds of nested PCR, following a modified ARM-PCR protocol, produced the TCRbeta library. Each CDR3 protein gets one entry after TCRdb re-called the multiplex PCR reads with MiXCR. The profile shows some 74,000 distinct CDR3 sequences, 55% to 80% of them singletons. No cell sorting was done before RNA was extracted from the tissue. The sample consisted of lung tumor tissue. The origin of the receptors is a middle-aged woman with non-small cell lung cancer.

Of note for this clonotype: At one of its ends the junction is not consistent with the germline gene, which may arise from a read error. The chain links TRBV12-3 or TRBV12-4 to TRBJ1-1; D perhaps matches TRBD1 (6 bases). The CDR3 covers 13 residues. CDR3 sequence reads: CANSFLGDTGAFF. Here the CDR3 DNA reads TGTGCCAACAGTTTCTTGGGGGACACTGGAGCTTTCTTT.

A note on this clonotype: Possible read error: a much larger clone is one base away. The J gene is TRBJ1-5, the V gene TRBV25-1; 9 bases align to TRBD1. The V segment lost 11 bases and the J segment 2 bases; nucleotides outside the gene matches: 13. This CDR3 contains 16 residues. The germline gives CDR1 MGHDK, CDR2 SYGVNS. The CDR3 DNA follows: TGTGCCCCGGGAGTGACGGACAGGGGAGGCAATCAGCCCCAGCATTTT. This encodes CAPGVTDRGGNQPQHF.

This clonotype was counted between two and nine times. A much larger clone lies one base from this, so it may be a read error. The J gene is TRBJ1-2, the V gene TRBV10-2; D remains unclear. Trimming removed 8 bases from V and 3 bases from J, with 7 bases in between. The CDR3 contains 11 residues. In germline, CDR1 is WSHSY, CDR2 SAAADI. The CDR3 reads CASFLYYGYTF. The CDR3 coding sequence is TGCGCCAGCTTCCTGTACTATGGCTACACCTTC.

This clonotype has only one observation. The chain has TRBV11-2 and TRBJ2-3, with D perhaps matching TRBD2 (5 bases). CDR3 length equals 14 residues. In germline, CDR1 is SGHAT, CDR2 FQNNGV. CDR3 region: CISGPLSAADTQYF. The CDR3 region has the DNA TGTATCAGCGGCCCTCTAAGCGCGGCAGATACGCAGTATTTT.

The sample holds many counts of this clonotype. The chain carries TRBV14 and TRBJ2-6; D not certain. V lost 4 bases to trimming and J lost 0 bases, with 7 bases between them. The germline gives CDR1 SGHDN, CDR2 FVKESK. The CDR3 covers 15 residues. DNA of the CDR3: TGTGCCAGCAGCCCCAGAGGCTCTGGGGCCAACGTCCTGACTTTC. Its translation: CASSPRGSGANVLTF. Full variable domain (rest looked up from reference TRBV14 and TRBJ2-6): EAGVTQFPSHSVIEKGQTVTLRCDPISGHDNLYWYRRVMGKEIKFLLHFVKESKQDESGMPNNRFLAERTGGTYSTLKVQPAELEDSGVYFCASSPRGSGANVLTFGAGSRLTVL.

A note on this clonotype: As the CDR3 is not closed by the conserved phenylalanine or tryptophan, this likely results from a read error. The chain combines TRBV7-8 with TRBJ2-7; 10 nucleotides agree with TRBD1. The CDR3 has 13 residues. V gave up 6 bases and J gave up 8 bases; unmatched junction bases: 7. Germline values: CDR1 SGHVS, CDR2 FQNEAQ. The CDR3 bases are TGTGCCAGCAGTCAAGGACAGGGGGGGAAGCAGTACCTC. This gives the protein CASSQGQGGKQYL.

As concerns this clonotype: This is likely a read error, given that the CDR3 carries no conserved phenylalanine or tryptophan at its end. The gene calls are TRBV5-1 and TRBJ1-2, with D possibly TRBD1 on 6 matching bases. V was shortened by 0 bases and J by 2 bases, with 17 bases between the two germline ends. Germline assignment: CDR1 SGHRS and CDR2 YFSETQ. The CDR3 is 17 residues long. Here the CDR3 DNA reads TGCGCCAGCAGCTTGGCGGGAACAGGGACTTCAAACTATGGCTACACCATC. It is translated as CASSLAGTGTSNYGYTI.

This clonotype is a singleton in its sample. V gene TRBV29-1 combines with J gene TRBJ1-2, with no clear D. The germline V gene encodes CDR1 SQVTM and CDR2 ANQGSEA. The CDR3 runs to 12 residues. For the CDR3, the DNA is TGCAACTTTGTATTGTTAAACTATGGCTACACCTTC. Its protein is CNFVLLNYGYTF.

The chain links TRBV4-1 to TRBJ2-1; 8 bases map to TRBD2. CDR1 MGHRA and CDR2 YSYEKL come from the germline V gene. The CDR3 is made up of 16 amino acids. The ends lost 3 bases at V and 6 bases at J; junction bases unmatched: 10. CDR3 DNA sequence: TGCGCCAGCAGCCAGTACGGGCTAGCGGGTCCCAATGAGCAGTTCTTC. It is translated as CASSQYGLAGPNEQFF.

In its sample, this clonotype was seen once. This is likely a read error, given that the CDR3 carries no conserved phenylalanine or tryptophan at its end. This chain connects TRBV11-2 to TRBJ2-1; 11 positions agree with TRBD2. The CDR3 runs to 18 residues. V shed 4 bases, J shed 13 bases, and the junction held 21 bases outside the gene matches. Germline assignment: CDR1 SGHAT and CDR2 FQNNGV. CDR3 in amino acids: CASSSRIVTSGGLRKQFI. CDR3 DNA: TGTGCCAGCAGCTCGCGCATCGTAACTAGCGGGGGACTAAGGAAACAGTTCATC.